Following are 15 T cell receptor beta chains from one sample sequenced in a study of vaccination effects on CD4 cells after COVID-19. TCRdb's copy holds only in-frame clones and misses some; the assay was immunoSEQ multiplex PCR. The table records under 80,000 clones, over 60% of them present only once. Before sequencing took place, the ViraFEST assay used viral peptide pools to expand antigen-specific CD4+ T cells. CD4+ T cell isolation took place after 10 days of culture. The person had a PCR-confirmed SARS-CoV-2 infection during March to December 2020. No cognate antigen is known for these TCRs. The source was CD4+ T cells from PBMCs cultured with HIV peptides, collected before COVID-19 vaccination. Indicated subset: HIV-1 Nef peptide pool negative control/reference culture. The receptors come from a human donor who had a prior SARS-CoV-2 infection.

The J gene is TRBJ2-1, the V gene TRBV7-9, with D perhaps matching TRBD1 or TRBD2 (6 bases each). V was trimmed by 5 bases and J by 8 bases, leaving 10 bases between them. This CDR3 region has 12 residues. Germline V lookup: CDR1 SEHNR, CDR2 FQNEAQ (reference sequence). The chain's CDR3 is CASSGGRDEQFF. In DNA, the CDR3 is TGTGCCAGCAGCGGGGGGCGTGATGAGCAGTTCTTC.

The chain has TRBV2 and TRBJ2-5; no reliable D call. CDR3 length: 14 amino acids. Trimming stripped 2 bases from V and 6 bases from J, with 13 bases between. The germline gives CDR1 SNHLY, CDR2 FYNNEI. DNA for the CDR3: TGTGCCAGCAGTGAAACCTTCGCCATCCAGACCCAGTACTTC. Its translation is CASSETFAIQTQYF.

The rearrangement uses TRBV30 and TRBJ2-2; 8 bases are shared with TRBD2. With V trimmed by 0 bases and J by 6 bases, 12 bases remained unmatched. The CDR3 is 17 residues long. Germline CDR1 GTSNPN, CDR2 SVGIG (reference sequence). Written as DNA, the CDR3 is TGTGCCTGGAGTGTACAACGGGGGGGCCGGGGCGCCGGGGAGCTGTTTTTT. Translating gives CAWSVQRGGRGAGELFF.

The V and J genes are TRBV5-4 and TRBJ2-6; TRBD2 is a possible D gene (6 bases). Germline CDR1 is SGHNT and CDR2 is YYREEE (reference sequence). CDR3 size: 15 residues. Trimming removed 2 bases at V and 4 bases at J, with 10 bases between. CDR3 region: CASSFREPGANVLTF. The CDR3 DNA reads as TGTGCCAGCAGCTTTCGGGAGCCCGGGGCCAACGTCCTGACTTTC.

Only one count was recorded for this clone. The chain recombines TRBV5-4 with TRBJ1-1; possible D gene TRBD1, 5 bases. With 0 bases removed from V and 1 base from J, the gap between germline ends came to 10 bases. The CDR3 has 15 amino acids. CDR1 SGHNT and CDR2 YYREEE come from the germline V gene (reference sequence). The DNA of the CDR3 is TGTGCCAGCAGCTTGGATCCGGGACGGAACACTGAAGCTTTCTTT. It translates to CASSLDPGRNTEAFF.

This rearrangement joins TRBV24-1 to TRBJ2-3; 8 nucleotides line up with TRBD2. The CDR3 totals 15 residues. Germline assignment: CDR1 KGHDR and CDR2 SFDVKD. Trimming cost V 5 bases and J 5 bases; bases outside gene matches: 8. DNA of the CDR3: TGTGCCACCAGTGCCCCGGGACTAGGGGGAGATACGCAGTATTTT. Its protein is CATSAPGLGGDTQYF.

V and J are TRBV5-5 and TRBJ2-3; D call uncertain. CDR1 and CDR2 (germline): SGHKS, YYEKEE (reference sequence). V dropped 0 bases and J dropped 2 bases, with 7 bases sitting between them. The CDR3 extends over 14 amino acids. The CDR3 DNA sequence: TGTGCCAGCAGCTTGGGACAACACACAGATACGCAGTATTTT. This gives the protein CASSLGQHTDTQYF.

This clone was detected only a few times. The chain is built from TRBV10-2 and TRBJ2-2; 14 bases are a match to TRBD2. Germline CDR1 reads WSHSY; CDR2 reads SAAADI. Trimming took 8 bases from V and 5 from J; bases not matched to a gene: 7. The CDR3 contains 16 residues. The CDR3 DNA reads as TGCGCCAGCGGCGGACTAGCGGGAGGCGGTACCGGGGAGCTGTTTTTT. Encoded protein: CASGGLAGGGTGELFF.

A single count supports this clone. The chain carries TRBV28 and TRBJ1-2; 7 positions match TRBD1. After removal of 4 bases from V and 4 bases from J, the junction contained 9 bases not matched to a gene. The CDR3 contains 15 residues. The germline gives CDR1 MDHEN, CDR2 SYDVKM. The CDR3 bases are TGTGCCAGCAGTTACGGGTTAGGGGGCATCTATGGCTACACCTTC. Its protein product is CASSYGLGGIYGYTF.

This clone was counted a few times. The chain employs TRBV30 and TRBJ1-1; possible D gene TRBD1, 6 bases. V lost 4 bases and J 0 bases, leaving 24 bases between the germline ends. Germline V gene sequence: CDR1 GTSNPN, CDR2 SVGIG (reference sequence). The CDR3 extends over 18 amino acids. CDR3 bases: TGTGCCTGGACCCCCACTCGACAGGTTGGGATGGTGAACACTGAAGCTTTCTTT. Translation: CAWTPTRQVGMVNTEAFF.

The V call is TRBV2, the J call TRBJ1-5, with unresolved D. The V end was cut by 8 bases, the J end by 4 bases, with 9 bases between. Germline V CDR1 and CDR2: SNHLY, FYNNEI. The length of the CDR3 is 12 residues. The CDR3 bases are TGTGCCAGCCGCCGATTAAATCAGCCCCAGCATTTT. Translated: CASRRLNQPQHF. The variable domain in full, with the rest retrieved from reference TRBV2 and TRBJ1-5, is EPEVTQTPSHQVTQMGQEVILRCVPISNHLYFYWYRQILGQKVEFLVSFYNNEISEKSEIFDDQFSVERPDGSNFTLKIRSTKLEDSAMYFCASRRLNQPQHFGDGTRLSIL.

Note on this clone: Other DNA sequences in the same sample also yield this CDR3. The chain carries TRBV5-6 and TRBJ2-5, with a possible D match to TRBD1 (6 bases). Germline V CDR1 and CDR2: SGHDT, YYEEEE. Trimming pared 0 bases from V and 5 bases from J, leaving 8 bases between. The CDR3 extends over 13 amino acids. The CDR3 sequence is CASSLGRGETQYF. The CDR3 DNA reads as TGTGCCAGCAGCTTGGGAAGGGGGGAGACCCAGTACTTC.

The chain is built from TRBV9 and TRBJ2-3; TRBD2 matches at 8 bases. Germline V gene data show CDR1 as SGDLS and CDR2 as YYNGEE. J lost 0 bases, V lost 1 base, and 4 bases had no gene match. There are 16 residues in the CDR3. CDR3 sequence reads: CASSVSAGVSTDTQYF. In DNA, the CDR3 is TGTGCCAGCAGCGTATCAGCGGGGGTGAGCACAGATACGCAGTATTTT. Full variable domain (remainder filled in from reference TRBV9 and TRBJ2-3): DSGVTQTPKHLITATGQRVTLRCSPRSGDLSVYWYQQSLDQGLQFLIQYYNGEERAKGNILERFSAQQFPDLHSELNLSSLELGDSALYFCASSVSAGVSTDTQYFGPGTRLTVL.

This chain connects TRBV6-5 to TRBJ2-7, with TRBD2 matching 7 bases. The CDR3 sequence is 15 residues long. With V trimmed by 0 bases and J by 2 bases, 4 bases remained unmatched. Germline-derived CDR1 and CDR2 are MNHEY and SVGAGI. The CDR3 DNA sequence: TGTGCCAGCAGTTACTCGACTAGCTATACCTACGAGCAGTACTTC. Translation gives CASSYSTSYTYEQYF.

The chain employs TRBV30 and TRBJ2-7, with D uncertain. CDR3 length equals 14 residues. V gave up 0 bases and J gave up 5 bases, with 14 bases separating them. Per the germline V gene, CDR1 is GTSNPN and CDR2 is SVGIG (reference sequence). The CDR3 DNA is TGTGCCTGGAGTGTGGCTTATCAGAGGAACGAGCAGTACTTC. It translates to CAWSVAYQRNEQYF.